The T cell receptor (beta chain) under discussion was sequenced for a study of identical twins. The V end was cut by 6 bases, the J end by 3 bases, with 15 bases between. This CDR3 is built from 15 residues. Template switching (which added a universal primer site) was used, and cDNA carried unique molecular identifiers. TCRdb re-called the 5' RACE reads through MiXCR, storing one row per CDR3 protein. The sample records some 790,000 distinct CDR3 sequences, 18% being singletons. This clonotype was seen only a few times. These data were also reused for a study on T cells expressing NK-cell markers.

The chain is built from TRBV12-3 or TRBV12-4 and TRBJ1-5, with D perhaps matching TRBD1 (6 bases). Sequences were obtained from PBMCs. The TCR comes from a woman aged 18 to 35 in good health. The CDR3 region has the DNA TGTGCCAGCAGCCCCCCGACAGGAAACAATCAGCCCCAGCATTTT. This encodes CASSPPTGNNQPQHF.